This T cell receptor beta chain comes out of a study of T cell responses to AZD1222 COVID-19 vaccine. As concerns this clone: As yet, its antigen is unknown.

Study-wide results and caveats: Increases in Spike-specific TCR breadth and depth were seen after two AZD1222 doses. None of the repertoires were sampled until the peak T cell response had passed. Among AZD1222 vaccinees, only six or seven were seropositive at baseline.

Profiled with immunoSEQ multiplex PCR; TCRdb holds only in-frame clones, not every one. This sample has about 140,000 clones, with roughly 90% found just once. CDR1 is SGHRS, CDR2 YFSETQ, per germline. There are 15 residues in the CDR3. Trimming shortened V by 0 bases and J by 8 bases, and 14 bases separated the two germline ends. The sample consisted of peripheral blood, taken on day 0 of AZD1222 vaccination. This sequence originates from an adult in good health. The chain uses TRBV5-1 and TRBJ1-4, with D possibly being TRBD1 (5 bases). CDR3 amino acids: CASSLAGQRSEKLFF. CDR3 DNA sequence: TGCGCCAGCAGCTTGGCCGGACAACGAAGCGAAAAACTGTTTTTT.